The clone carrying this TCR beta chain has a count of ten or more. The antigen is not known. The data were taken from a study of CD8+CD57+ T cells in acquired aplastic anemia. On the study more broadly: Sorted CD4+ and CD8+ cell DNA averaged about 3.5 ug. Some 9.9 million reads, on average, were obtained for CD4+ cells from healthy donors.

General observations from the study: Patients and controls shared 25 to 30 CD8+ CDR3 sequences, which appeared highly expressed in patients and within their immunodominant clones. Levels of CD8+ Simpson's diversity were not significantly distinct in patients versus controls.

TCR beta VDJ and CDR3 profiling used genomic DNA as template. TCRdb fed the reads into MiXCR, producing one record per CDR3 protein. This table has about 160,000 distinct CDR3 sequences, approximately 44% appearing once. The sequenced sample consisted of sorted CD4+, CD8+, or CD8+CD57+ T cells (not recorded which) from PBMCs. The clonotype comes from a human donor in good health.

This chain's CDR3 is CASSLPGSTIYF. DNA of the CDR3: TGCGCCAGCAGCTTGCCTGGGAGCACCATATATTTT. The gene calls are TRBV5-1 and TRBJ1-3; no reliable D call. CDR3 size: 12 residues. In germline, CDR1 is SGHRS, CDR2 YFSETQ. The germline V and J ends were trimmed by 1 base and 9 bases, with 8 bases remaining between them.